What follows is one TCR beta chain and its context. What it recognizes is unknown. Donors gave approximately 9.9 milliliters of peripheral blood apiece. Per sample, a minimum of 6 million PBMCs were isolated. A sample-barcoded 5' primer and a J-beta primer mix were used in a second PCR of roughly 7 to 12 cycles. One entry per CDR3 protein, called by TCRdb with MiXCR from the 5' RACE reads. The sample records approximately 830,000 distinct CDR3 sequences, about 62% being singletons. This record belongs to a study of blood T cells in healthy people across ages. Study findings and constraints: Changes seen in expanded clonotypes were possibly confounded by donor CMV status left unknown.

Trimming pared 0 bases from V and 8 bases from J, leaving 12 bases between. Germline values: CDR1 SGHRS, CDR2 YFSETQ. The CDR3 has 14 amino acids. The sequenced sample consisted of blood. The sequence derives from a man aged 25-40 years in good health. The chain uses TRBV5-1 and TRBJ2-1; no clear D. The CDR3 loop reads CASSLAVSWDEQFF. As DNA, the CDR3 is TGCGCCAGCAGCTTGGCAGTCTCTTGGGATGAGCAGTTCTTC.